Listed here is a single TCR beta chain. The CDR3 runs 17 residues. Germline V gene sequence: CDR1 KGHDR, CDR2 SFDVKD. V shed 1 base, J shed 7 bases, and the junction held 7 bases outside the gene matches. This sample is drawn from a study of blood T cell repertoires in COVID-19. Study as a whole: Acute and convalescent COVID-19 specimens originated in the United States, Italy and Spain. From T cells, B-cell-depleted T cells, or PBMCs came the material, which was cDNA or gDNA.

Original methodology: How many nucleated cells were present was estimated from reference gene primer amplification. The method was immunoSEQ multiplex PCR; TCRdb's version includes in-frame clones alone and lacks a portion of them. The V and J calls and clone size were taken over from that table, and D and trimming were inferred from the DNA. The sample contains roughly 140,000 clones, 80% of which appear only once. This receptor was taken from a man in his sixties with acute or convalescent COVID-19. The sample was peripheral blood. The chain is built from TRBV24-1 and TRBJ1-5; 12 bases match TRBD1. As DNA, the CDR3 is TGTGCCACCAGTGATTTACCCGGGACAGGGGGCCGACAGCCCCAGCATTTT. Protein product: CATSDLPGTGGRQPQHF.